The 30 T cell receptor beta chains below were found in one sample sequenced in a study of neoadjuvant anti-PD-1 for oral cavity cancer. Sequencing used immunoSEQ multiplex PCR; TCRdb keeps in-frame clones, though not all of them. In the table there are 10,000 to 15,000 clones, roughly three fifths of which are singletons. Source: PBMCs, taken before nivolumab (anti-PD-1) treatment. The receptors shown here come from a person between 35 and 79 years old with oral cavity squamous cell carcinoma.

This clone has more than one count but fewer than ten. Here the CDR3 reads CASSQDGAGANTDTQYF. The CDR3 DNA reads as TGCGCCAGCAGCCAAGATGGGGCGGGAGCTAACACAGATACGCAGTATTTT. The chain uses TRBV4-1 and TRBJ2-3; TRBD2 matches at 7 bases. The CDR3 contains 17 residues. CDR1 is MGHRA and CDR2 is YSYEKL in the germline V gene. After removal of 0 bases from V and 2 bases from J, the junction contained 8 bases not matched to a gene.

This sequence joins TRBV6-1 and TRBJ1-4; 7 bases align to TRBD1. Unmatched junction bases numbered 4, after V lost 5 bases and J lost 13 bases. This CDR3 contains 11 residues. Germline V CDR1 and CDR2: MNHNS, SASEGT. The CDR3 region has the DNA TGTGCCAGCAGTCAGGGACAGATACTGTTTTTT. It specifies CASSQGQILFF.

The chain employs TRBV5-1 and TRBJ2-3; TRBD2 matches at 7 bases. The CDR3 is 15 residues long. The germline gives CDR1 SGHRS, CDR2 YFSETQ. Trimming at V came to 3 bases and at J to 0 bases, leaving 4 bases not matched to a gene. In nucleotides, the CDR3 is TGCGCCAGCAGCTCAGCGGGGTCTAGCACAGATACGCAGTATTTT. It is translated as CASSSAGSSTDTQYF.

The CDR3 loop reads CASSYSASGPYEQYF. The CDR3 coding sequence is TGTGCCAGCAGTTACTCGGCTAGCGGTCCCTACGAGCAGTACTTC. The chain is built from TRBV6-5 and TRBJ2-7; 7 bases map to TRBD2. Unmatched junction bases numbered 4, after V lost 0 bases and J lost 2 bases. CDR3 length: 15 residues. Germline V gene sequence: CDR1 MNHEY, CDR2 SVGAGI.

V usage is TRBV15 and J usage is TRBJ2-7; possible D gene TRBD2, 7 bases. The CDR3 has 19 residues. Looked up from germline, CDR1 is LNHNV and CDR2 is YYDKDF (reference sequence). V gave up 4 bases and J gave up 3 bases, with 28 bases separating them. The chain's CDR3 is CATSNTQGGEGGPYYEQYF. For the CDR3, the DNA is TGTGCCACCAGCAATACCCAGGGAGGAGAGGGGGGGCCCTACTACGAGCAGTACTTC.

This clone was picked up a small number of times. The rearrangement joins TRBV9 to TRBJ1-5, with 8 bases fitting TRBD1. CDR3 length equals 14 residues. V was clipped by 2 bases and J by 5 bases; unmatched bases: 3. Germline V gene lookup returns CDR1 SGDLS and CDR2 YYNGEE. The chain's CDR3 is CASSVGTGYQPQHF. The DNA of the CDR3 is TGTGCCAGCAGCGTGGGGACAGGCTATCAGCCCCAGCATTTT.

This clone has more than one count but fewer than ten. The gene calls are TRBV19 and TRBJ1-5; TRBD1 matches at 8 bases. The V segment lost 5 bases and the J segment 6 bases; nucleotides outside the gene matches: 6. The CDR3 loop spans 14 amino acids. CDR1 is LNHDA and CDR2 is SQIVND in the germline V gene (reference sequence). This CDR3 is CASSDGQGPQPQHF. CDR3 bases: TGTGCCAGTAGTGACGGACAGGGCCCTCAGCCCCAGCATTTT.

The chain joins TRBV5-1 to TRBJ2-5, with 14 bases lining up with TRBD2. Germline assignment: CDR1 SGHRS and CDR2 YFSETQ. The J segment lost 2 bases and the V segment lost 4 bases, leaving 4 bases of the junction unmatched. The CDR3 runs 16 residues. CDR3 region: CASSPGLAGGQETQYF. Here the CDR3 DNA reads TGCGCCAGCAGCCCCGGACTAGCGGGGGGTCAAGAGACCCAGTACTTC.

The chain is built from TRBV27 and TRBJ1-2; a possible D gene is TRBD1 (6 bases). The CDR3 extends over 16 amino acids. The germline V gene has CDR1 MNHEY and CDR2 SMNVEV (reference sequence). With 0 bases removed from V and 4 bases from J, the gap between germline ends came to 15 bases. CDR3 DNA: TGTGCCAGCAGTTTATCGCCTAGGGCAGGGGTCTATGGCTACACCTTC. This gives the protein CASSLSPRAGVYGYTF.

The chain links TRBV29-1 to TRBJ2-3; 9 bases map to TRBD1. The V gene's germline CDR1 is SQVTM and CDR2 ANQGSEA. CDR3 length: 13 residues. Losses at the gene ends were 1 base for V and 11 bases for J; bases not matched to a gene: 7. CDR3 in amino acids: CSVEGDRAPRQYF. The CDR3 bases are TGCAGCGTTGAAGGGGACAGGGCCCCTCGGCAGTATTTT.

V usage is TRBV1 and J usage is TRBJ1-6; the table's TRBD1 call for D was not verified on the DNA. TRBV1 is recorded as a pseudogene. The CDR3 loop spans 14 amino acids. The CDR3 is CTSSRAGVGSPLHF. The CDR3 coding sequence is TGCACCAGCAGCCGAGCAGGGGTAGGTTCACCCCTCCACTTT.

This rearrangement joins TRBV4-1 to TRBJ2-1; D gene uncertain. CDR1 is MGHRA, CDR2 YSYEKL, per germline. Trimming removed 8 bases at V and 8 bases at J, with 13 bases between. The length of the CDR3 is 12 residues. The CDR3, as DNA: TGCGCCAGCCTTGGTACCAAGGATGAGCAGTTCTTC. Amino acid sequence: CASLGTKDEQFF.

This chain uses TRBV19 with TRBJ2-7; 13 bases agree with TRBD2. Germline V gives CDR1 LNHDA, CDR2 SQIVND (reference sequence). With V trimmed by 6 bases and J by 5 bases, 7 bases remained unmatched. The CDR3 runs to 15 residues. DNA of the CDR3: TGTGCCAGTAGGATGAGGACTAGCGGGGGTCACGAGCAGTACTTC. Translating it yields CASRMRTSGGHEQYF.

The table lists this clone with a few counts. The J gene is TRBJ2-3, the V gene TRBV5-1, with unresolved D. This CDR3 comprises 17 residues. Germline values: CDR1 SGHRS, CDR2 YFSETQ. V lost 0 bases to trimming and J lost 0 bases, with 14 bases between them. The CDR3 DNA is TGCGCCAGCAGCTTGGCCGTACAGCCCTCTAGCACAGATACGCAGTATTTT. This codes for CASSLAVQPSSTDTQYF.

The chain uses TRBV5-1 and TRBJ2-2, with 10 bases that match TRBD2. CDR3 size: 19 residues. CDR1 SGHRS and CDR2 YFSETQ come from the germline V gene. V shed 0 bases and J 1 base; nucleotides not matched to a gene: 9. The CDR3 loop reads CASSLAGSGRAGNTGELFF. CDR3 bases: TGCGCCAGCAGCTTGGCCGGAAGCGGGAGGGCCGGGAACACCGGGGAGCTGTTTTTT.

The CDR3 sequence is CASSLSAAGNEKLFF. DNA of the CDR3: TGTGCCAGCAGCTTAAGTGCGGCAGGGAATGAAAAACTGTTTTTT. The V gene is TRBV7-2, the J gene TRBJ1-4, with TRBD1 as a possible D gene (5 bases). The CDR3 extends over 15 amino acids. The V gene's germline CDR1 is SGHTA and CDR2 FQGNSA. V was clipped by 2 bases and J by 5 bases, with 12 bases between them.

This clone came up once. The chain combines TRBV19 with TRBJ1-4, with D hard to call. This CDR3 contains 16 residues. Germline CDR1 LNHDA, CDR2 SQIVND (reference sequence). V lost 3 bases to trimming and J lost 7 bases, with 18 bases between them. This CDR3 reads CASSIPDPRGSEKLFF. The CDR3 nucleotides read TGTGCCAGTAGTATCCCTGACCCACGAGGTAGTGAAAAACTGTTTTTT. Variable domain in full (rest from reference TRBV19 and TRBJ1-4): DGGITQSPKYLFRKEGQNVTLSCEQNLNHDAMYWYRQDPGQGLRLIYYSQIVNDFQKGDIAEGYSVSREKKESFPLTVTSAQKNPTAFYLCASSIPDPRGSEKLFFGSGTQLSVL.

This chain joins TRBV13 and TRBJ2-7, with D tentatively TRBD2 (5 bases). Germline V gene data show CDR1 as PRHDT and CDR2 as FYEKMQ (reference sequence). V lost 7 bases and J lost 3, with 10 bases in between. The CDR3 covers 12 residues. The CDR3 DNA reads as TGTGCCAGCACGGGAAATCTCTACGAGCAGTACTTC. Amino acids: CASTGNLYEQYF.

The chain links TRBV19 to TRBJ1-6, with D unresolved. Deletions cut 0 bases from V and 9 bases from J, with 9 bases between. CDR3 length equals 14 residues. Germline CDR1 is LNHDA and CDR2 is SQIVND (reference sequence). CDR3 loop: CASSIEVGGSPLHF. CDR3 DNA sequence: TGTGCCAGTAGTATAGAGGTAGGAGGTTCACCCCTCCACTTT.

The chain combines TRBV11-2 with TRBJ2-3; D is unclear. This CDR3 is 14 amino acids long. V lost 5 bases and J lost 6, with 15 bases in between. In germline, CDR1 is SGHAT, CDR2 FQNNGV. The CDR3 spells CASSLGWFEDTQYF. Here the CDR3 DNA reads TGTGCCAGCAGCCTTGGGTGGTTCGAGGATACGCAGTATTTT.

This chain joins TRBV7-6 and TRBJ2-2; 8 bases map to TRBD2. The V segment lost 2 bases and the J segment 7 bases; nucleotides outside the gene matches: 12. Germline V gives CDR1 SGHVS, CDR2 FNYEAQ. The CDR3 is 17 residues long. DNA for the CDR3: TGTGCCAGCAGCTTAACCGATAGCGGGGCCGCACTCGGGGAGCTGTTTTTT. Its protein is CASSLTDSGAALGELFF.

The table lists this clone with a few counts. The chain recombines TRBV4-1 with TRBJ2-7; 8 bases agree with TRBD2. Losses at the gene ends were 4 bases for V and 2 bases for J; bases not matched to a gene: 7. The CDR3 contains 15 residues. Germline V CDR1 and CDR2: MGHRA, YSYEKL. The CDR3 DNA sequence: TGCGCCAGCAGCCCCCCGCTAGCGGGTCCCTACGAGCAGTACTTC. Translating gives CASSPPLAGPYEQYF.

The chain is built from TRBV5-4 and TRBJ2-7; D unclear. The CDR3 extends over 13 amino acids. Germline CDR1 reads SGHNT; CDR2 reads YYREEE (reference sequence). Trimming left V 4 bases short and J 2 bases short, with 10 bases between. The DNA for the CDR3 is TGTGCCAGCAGCGATAGTCGGGCCTACGAGCAGTACTTC. Its protein product is CASSDSRAYEQYF.

In its sample, this clone was seen once. An end of the junction differs from the germline gene, which may be a read error. The V and J genes are TRBV15 and TRBJ1-6; D might be TRBD1 (6 bases). Germline CDR1 LNHNV, CDR2 YYDKDF (reference sequence). This CDR3 has 14 amino acids. The CDR3 DNA reads as TGTGCCACCAGCCGACAGGCATCTAATTCGCCCCTCCACTTT. This encodes CATSRQASNSPLHF.

V gene TRBV6-1 combines with J gene TRBJ1-5; 8 positions match TRBD1. Trimming took 6 bases from V and 7 from J; bases not matched to a gene: 5. Per the germline V gene, CDR1 is MNHNS and CDR2 is SASEGT. The CDR3 runs to 13 residues. The CDR3 here is CASRGQGGQPQHF. In DNA, the CDR3 is TGTGCCAGCAGAGGACAGGGTGGGCAGCCCCAGCATTTT.

The chain links TRBV11-2 to TRBJ1-5; no clear D. This CDR3 comprises 13 residues. Per the germline V gene, CDR1 is SGHAT and CDR2 is FQNNGV. Trimming cost V 3 bases and J 5 bases, with 8 bases left between them. CDR3 DNA sequence: TGTGCCAGCAGCTTCACAGCCGATCAGCCCCAGCATTTT. Translation gives CASSFTADQPQHF.

This clone was found once. J is TRBJ1-2 and V is TRBV5-6; D call uncertain. The CDR3 has 17 amino acids. Germline V gives CDR1 SGHDT, CDR2 YYEEEE. The V and J ends lost 2 bases and 0 bases respectively, with 17 bases between them. The CDR3: CASSLRFPGPTNYGYTF. The CDR3 DNA sequence: TGTGCCAGCAGCTTACGGTTCCCCGGACCCACTAACTATGGCTACACCTTC.

The rearrangement uses TRBV10-3 and TRBJ2-3; 10 positions agree with TRBD1. CDR3 length equals 15 residues. Germline V gives CDR1 ENHRY, CDR2 SYGVKD. Trimming took 6 bases from V and 5 from J; bases not matched to a gene: 8. The CDR3 sequence: CAISFPGQGIDTQYF. The DNA for the CDR3 is TGTGCCATCAGCTTCCCGGGACAGGGGATAGATACGCAGTATTTT.

This rearrangement joins TRBV4-1 to TRBJ2-3; D might be TRBD2 (7 bases). This CDR3 region has 21 residues. V was clipped by 0 bases and J by 4 bases, with 29 bases between them. The germline gives CDR1 MGHRA, CDR2 YSYEKL. In DNA form, the CDR3 reads TGCGCCAGCAGCCAAGATGTTTTCAAATGCCGCGGGGGCGCGTGGGCAGATACGCAGTATTTT. Encoded protein: CASSQDVFKCRGGAWADTQYF.

The V and J genes are TRBV6-1 and TRBJ1-5; D is ambiguous. Trimming removed 3 bases at V and 3 bases at J, with 9 bases between. Germline CDR1 MNHNS, CDR2 SASEGT. The CDR3 contains 14 residues. CDR3 nucleotides: TGTGCCAGCAGTGACTCCGGAGCCAATCAGCCCCAGCATTTT. Encoded protein: CASSDSGANQPQHF.